These 27 T cell receptor beta chains share one sample of origin, sequenced in a study of metastatic and nonmetastatic thyroid tumors. The entire patient cohort was treatment-naive prior to thyroid surgery. TCRdb re-called the PCR reads through MiXCR. In the table there are tens of thousands of clones, roughly a quarter of which are singletons. Source material: blood. The source is a female donor with papillary thyroid cancer or a benign thyroid nodule (not recorded which). Some clones in this sample may be carry-over from other donors' samples.

The chain has TRBV20-1 and TRBJ2-1, with D maybe TRBD2 (6 bases). Per the germline V gene, CDR1 is DFQATT and CDR2 is SNEGSKA (reference sequence). The length of the CDR3 is 15 residues. The V and J ends lost 5 bases and 2 bases respectively, with 16 bases between them. This chain's CDR3 is CSAQPLAETYNEQFF. Here the CDR3 DNA reads TGCAGTGCTCAACCATTAGCGGAGACCTACAATGAGCAGTTCTTC.

This chain joins TRBV2 and TRBJ2-7; 11 bases are shared with TRBD2. J gave up 1 base and V 5 bases, and 4 bases lay outside the gene matches. CDR1 and CDR2 (germline): SNHLY, FYNNEI. The CDR3 has 15 residues. The CDR3 coding sequence is TGTGCCAGCAGTCCGACTAGCGGGGTTTCCTACGAGCAGTACTTC. This encodes CASSPTSGVSYEQYF.

This clone was found many times. The rearrangement uses TRBV16 and TRBJ2-2; the match to TRBD1 covers 8 bases. Germline V gives CDR1 KGHSY, CDR2 FQNENV. With 0 bases clipped from V and 3 bases from J, the junction kept 9 bases outside the gene matches. This CDR3 is 18 amino acids long. The CDR3 DNA is TGTGCCAGCAGCCAATCGATTTTCAGGGGGCACGACACCGGGGAGCTGTTTTTT. As protein: CASSQSIFRGHDTGELFF.

This chain joins TRBV28 and TRBJ1-5; 9 bases are a match to TRBD1. This CDR3 spans 17 amino acids. V was clipped by 7 bases and J by 1 base; unmatched bases: 11. Germline lookup yields CDR1 MDHEN and CDR2 SYDVKM. The CDR3 DNA is TGTGCCAGCATTTTCCCGGGACAGGGTCTGAGCAATCAGCCCCAGCATTTT. Translating it yields CASIFPGQGLSNQPQHF.

This clone was picked up one time. The CDR3 spells CASSSLVGSGANVLTF. Here the CDR3 DNA reads TGTGCCAGCAGCTCCCTGGTCGGGTCTGGGGCCAACGTCCTGACTTTC. The gene calls are TRBV11-2 and TRBJ2-6; D is unresolved. With 4 bases removed from V and 1 base from J, the gap between germline ends came to 11 bases. Germline values: CDR1 SGHAT, CDR2 FQNNGV. CDR3 length: 16 residues. Based on the CDR3 plus reference TRBV11-2 and TRBJ2-6, the full variable domain is EAGVAQSPRYKIIEKRQSVAFWCNPISGHATLYWYQQILGQGPKLLIQFQNNGVVDDSQLPKDRFSAERLKGVDSTLKIQPAKLEDSAVYLCASSSLVGSGANVLTFGAGSRLTVL.

The chain couples TRBV6-2 or TRBV6-3 to TRBJ2-1; 7 bases agree with TRBD2. V lost 7 bases and J lost 10; bases outside the gene matches: 7. This CDR3 comprises 12 residues. Germline CDR1 and CDR2: MNHEY and SVGEGT. CDR3: CASTGLVGEQFF. In DNA form, the CDR3 reads TGTGCCAGCACCGGACTAGTGGGCGAGCAGTTCTTC.

This clone turned up a few times. The gene calls are TRBV28 and TRBJ1-3; tentative D call: TRBD1 (6 bases). The CDR3 runs 18 residues. Germline lookup yields CDR1 MDHEN and CDR2 SYDVKM. V was pared by 2 bases and J by 0 bases, with 17 bases between. The CDR3 DNA follows: TGTGCCAGCAGTTTAGGAGGCTACAGGGAATTCTCTGGAAACACCATATATTTT. Its protein is CASSLGGYREFSGNTIYF.

The V call is TRBV30, the J call TRBJ2-2; the match to TRBD1 covers 10 bases. In germline, CDR1 is GTSNPN, CDR2 SVGIG (reference sequence). This CDR3 has 15 amino acids. With 2 bases clipped from V and 7 bases from J, the junction kept 7 bases outside the gene matches. The CDR3 DNA sequence: TGTGCCTGGAGTAGTGCGGGACAGGGGATCGGGGAGCTGTTTTTT. Translating it yields CAWSSAGQGIGELFF.

The chain uses TRBV7-2 and TRBJ1-5; the D gene is possibly TRBD1 (6 bases). Germline values: CDR1 SGHTA, CDR2 FQGNSA. Trimming pared 2 bases from V and 6 bases from J, leaving 8 bases between. CDR3 length equals 13 residues. CDR3 nucleotide sequence: TGTGCCAGCAGCTTAACAGGGTCTCAGCCCCAGCATTTT. Translating it yields CASSLTGSQPQHF.

This clone has at least ten counts. The V gene is TRBV28, the J gene TRBJ1-1, with no clear D. V lost 4 bases to trimming and J lost 5 bases, with 11 bases between them. This CDR3 is 13 amino acids long. Germline V gene sequence: CDR1 MDHEN, CDR2 SYDVKM. CDR3: CASSSRRSTEAFF. In nucleotides, the CDR3 is TGTGCCAGCAGTTCCAGGAGGAGTACTGAAGCTTTCTTT.

The chain carries TRBV20-1 and TRBJ2-7; 13 nucleotides agree with TRBD2. CDR1 and CDR2 from the germline V gene are DFQATT and SNEGSKA (reference sequence). The CDR3 is made up of 16 amino acids. V gave up 3 bases and J gave up 5 bases; unmatched junction bases: 10. The CDR3, as DNA: TGCAGTGCTAGGCGTATACTAGCGGGAGGGAACAACGAGCAGTACTTC. It encodes CSARRILAGGNNEQYF.

Many counts were recorded for this clone. Other DNA sequences of this sample code for an identical CDR3. V and J are TRBV18 and TRBJ1-5; weak D call: TRBD1 (5 bases). Trimming left V 4 bases short and J 2 bases short, with 12 bases between. CDR1 is KGHSH and CDR2 is LQKENI in the germline V gene. CDR3 size: 15 residues. The CDR3 DNA follows: TGTGCCAGCTCACAAGACAGTACGGGCAATCAGCCCCAGCATTTT. It encodes CASSQDSTGNQPQHF.

This chain links TRBV28 with TRBJ2-4; the D is unclear. The CDR3 is 12 amino acids. V shed 6 bases and J shed 5 bases, with 8 bases lying between them. Looked up from germline, CDR1 is MDHEN and CDR2 is SYDVKM. The CDR3 nucleotides are TGTGCCAGCAGCTCGGTCCAAAACATTCAGTACTTC. Encoded protein: CASSSVQNIQYF.

V gene TRBV11-1 combines with J gene TRBJ1-2; TRBD1 aligns across 12 bases. The CDR3 sequence is 17 residues long. Germline CDR1 SGHAT, CDR2 FQDESV (reference sequence). V lost 0 bases and J lost 4; bases outside the gene matches: 6. The CDR3 region has the DNA TGTGCCAGCAGCTTAGCAGGGACAGGGGGCGCGGGCTATGGCTACACCTTC. Translation gives CASSLAGTGGAGYGYTF. Drawing the rest from reference TRBV11-1 and TRBJ1-2, the complete variable domain is EAEVAQSPRYKITEKSQAVAFWCDPISGHATLYWYRQILGQGPELLVQFQDESVVDDSQLPKDRFSAERLKGVDSTLKIQPAELGDSAMYLCASSLAGTGGAGYGYTFGSGTRLTVV.

This clone was seen at least ten times. The V gene is TRBV29-1, the J gene TRBJ2-7; TRBD1 aligns across 8 bases. Germline lookup yields CDR1 SQVTM and CDR2 ANQGSEA. Trimming cost V 6 bases and J 4 bases; bases outside gene matches: 8. CDR3 length: 13 residues. Here the CDR3 reads CSVPGQGMYEQYF. CDR3 coding DNA: TGCAGCGTCCCCGGACAGGGTATGTACGAGCAGTACTTC.

J is TRBJ2-5 and V is TRBV20-1; D is perhaps TRBD1 (6 bases). Germline CDR1 reads DFQATT; CDR2 reads SNEGSKA (reference sequence). The CDR3 runs 16 residues. V shed 1 base and J shed 5 bases, with 20 bases lying between them. The CDR3 DNA reads as TGCAGTGCTAGAGGTCGGGACACCCTCAAGGAGGAGACCCAGTACTTC. Protein: CSARGRDTLKEETQYF.

This clone occurred many times. The chain links TRBV12-3 or TRBV12-4 to TRBJ1-1; TRBD1 matches 9 bases. This CDR3 is 14 amino acids long. V was pared by 5 bases and J by 5 bases, with 6 bases of the junction left unmatched. CDR3 protein: CASSVTGGRTEAFF. The CDR3 coding sequence is TGTGCCAGCAGTGTTACAGGGGGCCGGACTGAAGCTTTCTTT.

This clone has ten or more counts. V is TRBV29-1 and J is TRBJ1-2, with a tentative D call TRBD1 (5 bases). The CDR3 is 13 residues long. The germline CDR1 and CDR2 sequences are SQVTM and ANQGSEA. Trimming took off 4 bases at V and 3 bases at J, with 12 bases between the two ends. CDR3 coding DNA: TGCAGCGTTGGAGGGACCCTCGACTATGGCTACACCTTC. This encodes CSVGGTLDYGYTF.

The chain uses TRBV30 and TRBJ2-6; possible D gene TRBD2, 5 bases. The germline CDR1 and CDR2 sequences are GTSNPN and SVGIG (reference sequence). CDR3 size: 16 residues. V shed 2 bases and J shed 1 base, with 12 bases lying between them. The CDR3 coding sequence is TGTGCCTGGAGTCCACATGAGGGATCTGGGGCCAACGTCCTGACTTTC. Its translation is CAWSPHEGSGANVLTF.

This clone was recorded a few times. CDR3 residues: CASSLSGGSSYEQYF. CDR3 DNA sequence: TGTGCCAGCAGCCTTTCTGGGGGCAGCTCCTACGAGCAGTACTTC. This chain connects TRBV6-1 to TRBJ2-7; maybe TRBD1 (6 bases). With 6 bases removed from V and 0 bases from J, the gap between germline ends came to 15 bases. Germline loops: CDR1 MNHNS, CDR2 SASEGT. The CDR3 has 15 residues.

This clone was counted only a few times. The chain has TRBV6-4 and TRBJ2-7; possible D gene TRBD1, 7 bases. From germline, CDR1 is MRHNA and CDR2 SNTAGT. Trimming took 5 bases from V and 5 from J, leaving 10 bases between them. This CDR3 comprises 12 residues. Written as DNA, the CDR3 is TGTGCCAGCAGTCCCAGGGGGGACGAGCAGTACTTC. Translating it yields CASSPRGDEQYF.

This clone was recorded a few times. This sequence joins TRBV2 and TRBJ1-2; a weak D match, TRBD1 (6 bases). V dropped 4 bases and J dropped 4 bases, with 10 bases sitting between them. The CDR3 is made up of 13 amino acids. Germline CDR1 is SNHLY and CDR2 is FYNNEI. The CDR3 bases are TGTGCCAGCAGTGGGGACAATTTCTATGGCTACACCTTC. It encodes CASSGDNFYGYTF.

This clone was found a few times. This chain links TRBV28 with TRBJ1-5; D perhaps matches TRBD1 (6 bases). CDR1 MDHEN and CDR2 SYDVKM come from the germline V gene. V was clipped by 8 bases and J by 5 bases, with 13 bases between them. The CDR3 is made up of 13 amino acids. The CDR3 loop reads CASRQGWDQPQHF. As DNA, the CDR3 is TGTGCCAGCCGTCAGGGGTGGGATCAGCCCCAGCATTTT.

This clone was picked up many times. The chain joins TRBV18 to TRBJ2-1, with TRBD2 matching 8 bases. The CDR3 runs 16 residues. The germline V gene encodes CDR1 KGHSH and CDR2 LQKENI. After removal of 1 base from V and 7 bases from J, the junction contained 9 bases not matched to a gene. DNA for the CDR3: TGTGCCAGCTCACCACAACACGGGAGGGCCGAGAATGAGCAGTTCTTC. Residues: CASSPQHGRAENEQFF.

The CDR3 here is CASSLYNSYEQYF. The CDR3 coding sequence is TGTGCCAGCAGCTTGTATAACAGCTACGAGCAGTACTTC. The rearrangement uses TRBV5-6 and TRBJ2-7; D is ambiguous. The V end was cut by 1 base, the J end by 3 bases, with 8 bases between. Germline V CDR1 and CDR2: SGHDT, YYEEEE. CDR3 length: 13 residues.

The chain links TRBV4-2 to TRBJ2-3; tentatively, D is TRBD2 (5 bases). Trimming pared 1 base from V and 3 bases from J, leaving 8 bases between. The CDR3 is made up of 14 amino acids. The germline gives CDR1 LGHNA, CDR2 YNFKEQ. CDR3 in amino acids: CASSQGQRTDTQYF. The DNA of the CDR3 is TGTGCCAGCAGCCAAGGTCAGCGGACAGATACGCAGTATTTT.

This clone was seen repeatedly, ten times or more. This rearrangement joins TRBV5-6 to TRBJ2-7; D tentatively reads TRBD1 or TRBD2 (6 bases each). Germline V gene sequence: CDR1 SGHDT, CDR2 YYEEEE. V was trimmed by 1 base and J by 3 bases, leaving 20 bases between them. The CDR3 is 17 amino acids. The CDR3 here is CASSLSGQTGGFYEQYF. The CDR3 region has the DNA TGTGCCAGCAGCTTGAGTGGACAGACTGGGGGGTTCTACGAGCAGTACTTC.